This TCR beta chain emerged from a study of T-cell memory formation after mild COVID-19. Study-wide results and limits: Some responding clones appeared in pre-infection memory, suggesting cross-reactive memory joined. CD4+ clones that contracted lay mainly in CM and EM; CD8+ ones lay in EMRA. For second-wave clones that peaked at day 37, SARS-CoV-2 specificity went unverified.

There are 18 residues in the CDR3. In germline, CDR1 is SGHRS, CDR2 YFSETQ. The V segment lost 0 bases and the J segment 2 bases; nucleotides outside the gene matches: 11. This clonotype was counted only a few times. Its antigen is as yet unknown. Each CDR3 protein gets one entry after TCRdb re-called the 5' RACE reads with MiXCR. The sample consists of around 150,000 distinct CDR3 sequences, 13% to 15% of them appearing once. This chain joins TRBV5-1 and TRBJ2-3; 8 positions match TRBD2. The TCR was taken from an adult woman who had mild COVID-19 (a few samples of this study predate the infection). Cell type and time point are not known. Sequencing was carried out using PBMCs or a T cell subset sorted from them (not recorded which). The CDR3 loop reads CASSLDVWGGGTTDTQYF. The CDR3 bases are TGCGCCAGCAGCTTGGACGTGTGGGGCGGGGGGACCACAGATACGCAGTATTTT.